A single sample gave rise to the 21 T cell receptor beta chains below, sequenced in a study of blood T cell repertoires in COVID-19. The repertoire was sequenced with immunoSEQ multiplex PCR; TCRdb's copy has only in-frame clones and lacks some. The sample holds some 200,000 clones, 70% to 90% seen once. Sequenced input: peripheral blood. Receptors were obtained from a young woman who had recovered from COVID-19.

The chain links TRBV6-5 to TRBJ2-1, with 9 bases fitting TRBD2. From germline, CDR1 is MNHEY and CDR2 SVGAGI. V was pared by 7 bases and J by 13 bases, with 11 bases of the junction left unmatched. The CDR3 runs 13 residues. CDR3 region: CASNPNSGSGQFF. As DNA, the CDR3 is TGTGCCAGCAACCCGAATAGCGGGAGTGGACAGTTCTTC.

This chain uses TRBV6-5 with TRBJ2-3; 8 nucleotides match TRBD2. This CDR3 spans 15 amino acids. Trimming cost V 6 bases and J 3 bases; bases outside gene matches: 8. Germline loops: CDR1 MNHEY, CDR2 SVGAGI. The CDR3, as DNA: TGTGCCAGCAGCCACCTCGCGGGAGGAACAGATACGCAGTATTTT. This translates into CASSHLAGGTDTQYF.

The chain joins TRBV19 to TRBJ2-1; D is unclear. Trimming stripped 5 bases from V and 3 bases from J, with 2 bases between. The CDR3 extends over 11 amino acids. CDR1 is LNHDA, CDR2 SQIVND, per germline (reference sequence). DNA of the CDR3: TGTGCCAGTAGTCACTACAATGAGCAGTTCTTC. It encodes CASSHYNEQFF. The full variable domain, in which reference TRBV19 and TRBJ2-1 provide the parts outside the CDR3, is DGGITQSPKYLFRKEGQNVTLSCEQNLNHDAMYWYRQDPGQGLRLIYYSQIVNDFQKGDIAEGYSVSREKKESFPLTVTSAQKNPTAFYLCASSHYNEQFFGPGTRLTVL.

The chain carries TRBV29-1 and TRBJ2-1; D gene ambiguous. The CDR3 has 14 residues. V was clipped by 0 bases and J by 9 bases, with 15 bases between them. CDR1 and CDR2 from the germline V gene are SQVTM and ANQGSEA. The CDR3 here is CSVEDVTWWAEQFF. CDR3 nucleotide sequence: TGCAGCGTTGAAGACGTCACGTGGTGGGCTGAGCAGTTCTTC.

This sequence joins TRBV9 and TRBJ1-5, with D tentatively TRBD1 (5 bases). The CDR3 covers 15 residues. CDR1 and CDR2 (germline): SGDLS, YYNGEE. V dropped 3 bases and J dropped 7 bases, with 17 bases sitting between them. The CDR3 DNA follows: TGTGCCAGCAGCGGAACAGGTTCGGGAGCCCAGCCCCAGCATTTT. Residues: CASSGTGSGAQPQHF.

This clone was counted once. The V call is TRBV9, the J call TRBJ2-1; TRBD2 agrees at 10 bases. Per germline, CDR1 SGDLS and CDR2 YYNGEE. CDR3 length: 17 residues. The ends lost 4 bases at V and 3 bases at J; junction bases unmatched: 10. The CDR3 coding sequence is TGTGCCAGCAGCTCCCTAGCGGGAGTGGTCAGCTACAATGAGCAGTTCTTC. It translates to CASSSLAGVVSYNEQFF. Full variable domain (missing parts from reference TRBV9 and TRBJ2-1): DSGVTQTPKHLITATGQRVTLRCSPRSGDLSVYWYQQSLDQGLQFLIQYYNGEERAKGNILERFSAQQFPDLHSELNLSSLELGDSALYFCASSSLAGVVSYNEQFFGPGTRLTVL.

The chain couples TRBV12-3 or TRBV12-4 to TRBJ1-4; 7 bases are a match to TRBD1. V shed 7 bases and J 11 bases; nucleotides not matched to a gene: 10. The CDR3 is 13 residues long. CDR3 region: CASNVGPGGKLFF. CDR3 DNA: TGTGCCAGCAACGTAGGACCAGGGGGGAAACTGTTTTTT.

J is TRBJ2-5 and V is TRBV5-1, with 12 positions matching TRBD1. With 4 bases clipped from V and 5 bases from J, the junction kept 6 bases outside the gene matches. The germline V gene has CDR1 SGHRS and CDR2 YFSETQ. This CDR3 is built from 15 residues. CDR3 sequence: CASSPGTGGRETQYF. Here the CDR3 DNA reads TGCGCCAGCAGCCCGGGGACAGGGGGCCGGGAGACCCAGTACTTC.

V gene TRBV6-5 combines with J gene TRBJ2-7, with 7 nucleotides matching TRBD1. The CDR3 consists of 16 residues. Trimming at V came to 4 bases and at J to 2 bases, leaving 11 bases not matched to a gene. Germline CDR1 and CDR2: MNHEY and SVGAGI. The CDR3 DNA reads TGTGCCAGCAGTTCCACCGACAGGGCCACCCCCTACGAGCAGTACTTC. Translated, it gives CASSSTDRATPYEQYF.

The chain recombines TRBV9 with TRBJ1-4, with D possibly matching TRBD1 (6 bases). V was cut by 4 bases and J by 6 bases, with 10 bases left in between. Germline lookup yields CDR1 SGDLS and CDR2 YYNGEE. The length of the CDR3 is 13 residues. The CDR3 sequence is CASSPRTDEKLFF. The DNA for the CDR3 is TGTGCCAGCAGCCCCCGGACAGATGAAAAACTGTTTTTT. The full variable domain, completed using reference TRBV9 and TRBJ1-4, is DSGVTQTPKHLITATGQRVTLRCSPRSGDLSVYWYQQSLDQGLQFLIQYYNGEERAKGNILERFSAQQFPDLHSELNLSSLELGDSALYFCASSPRTDEKLFFGSGTQLSVL.

The rearrangement links TRBV10-1 to TRBJ2-1, with TRBD2 identical over 11 bases. Germline V gene sequence: CDR1 WNHNN, CDR2 SYGVQD (reference sequence). After removal of 3 bases from V and 9 bases from J, the junction contained 7 bases not matched to a gene. The CDR3 has 15 amino acids. The CDR3 DNA follows: TGCGCCAGCAGTGATAGGCTAGCGGGAGGTACTGAGCAGTTCTTC. It encodes CASSDRLAGGTEQFF.

The chain is built from TRBV18 and TRBJ1-1; 7 bases align to TRBD1. CDR1 and CDR2 (germline): KGHSH, LQKENI. CDR3 length equals 17 residues. V gave up 0 bases and J gave up 1 base; unmatched junction bases: 8. CDR3 protein: CASSPPNRGATNTEAFF. DNA of the CDR3: TGTGCCAGCTCACCACCGAACAGGGGTGCAACGAACACTGAAGCTTTCTTT.

This sequence joins TRBV11-2 and TRBJ2-7, with 7 bases that match TRBD1. The V segment lost 4 bases and the J segment 4 bases; nucleotides outside the gene matches: 1. This CDR3 is built from 12 residues. Germline lookup yields CDR1 SGHAT and CDR2 FQNNGV. Here the CDR3 DNA reads TGTGCCAGCAGCTCACAGGGGTACGAGCAGTACTTC. As protein: CASSSQGYEQYF.

CDR3 in DNA: TGTGCCAGCAGCCGCACCGGGGTATTGAACACTGAAGCTTTCTTT. It specifies CASSRTGVLNTEAFF. This chain uses TRBV11-1 with TRBJ1-1; the D is unclear. V was shortened by 5 bases and J by 0 bases, with 13 bases between the two germline ends. The CDR3 extends over 15 amino acids. From germline, CDR1 is SGHAT and CDR2 FQDESV (reference sequence).

The chain couples TRBV5-6 to TRBJ1-1; tentatively, D is TRBD1 (5 bases). Germline V gene sequence: CDR1 SGHDT, CDR2 YYEEEE. Trimming took 0 bases from V and 1 from J, leaving 13 bases between them. The length of the CDR3 is 16 residues. For the CDR3, the DNA is TGTGCCAGCAGCTTGGCGGGGCGGGGTAGGAACACTGAAGCTTTCTTT. Protein product: CASSLAGRGRNTEAFF.

This rearrangement joins TRBV5-6 to TRBJ1-5; 10 bases are shared with TRBD1. The CDR3 totals 16 residues. Germline loops: CDR1 SGHDT, CDR2 YYEEEE. V lost 3 bases and J lost 9; bases outside the gene matches: 12. The CDR3 region is CASSSSGTGVGRPQHF. In DNA, the CDR3 is TGTGCCAGCAGCTCCTCCGGGACAGGGGTCGGTCGGCCCCAGCATTTT.

This chain joins TRBV5-6 and TRBJ1-4; D might be TRBD1 (5 bases). There are 13 residues in the CDR3. Germline CDR1 and CDR2: SGHDT and YYEEEE. V was cut by 4 bases and J by 7 bases, with 11 bases left in between. The CDR3 region has the DNA TGTGCCAGCAGCGAATCCGGGGGTGAAAAACTGTTTTTT. Translating gives CASSESGGEKLFF.

V usage is TRBV4-1 and J usage is TRBJ1-2, with a possible D match to TRBD1 (5 bases). Per the germline V gene, CDR1 is MGHRA and CDR2 is YSYEKL. The CDR3 contains 14 residues. V was shortened by 1 base and J by 8 bases, with 14 bases between the two germline ends. CDR3 sequence (DNA): TGCGCCAGCAGCCAAGGACTGGGGCCTCCGGGCTACACCTTC. Translation gives CASSQGLGPPGYTF.

This chain joins TRBV2 and TRBJ2-3; 9 nucleotides line up with TRBD1. Trimming cost V 6 bases and J 5 bases; bases outside gene matches: 3. This CDR3 has 13 residues. From germline, CDR1 is SNHLY and CDR2 FYNNEI. This CDR3 is CASSGQGIDTQYF. The CDR3 nucleotides read TGTGCCAGCAGCGGACAGGGGATAGATACGCAGTATTTT.

CDR3 protein: CASITGTGWYEQYF. The CDR3 nucleotides are TGTGCCAGCATCACCGGGACAGGGTGGTACGAGCAGTACTTC. V and J are TRBV6-5 and TRBJ2-7; 9 bases map to TRBD1. V gave up 7 bases and J gave up 4 bases; unmatched junction bases: 8. CDR1 is MNHEY and CDR2 is SVGAGI in the germline V gene. CDR3 length: 14 amino acids.

This chain connects TRBV19 to TRBJ1-1, with D possibly TRBD1 on 6 matching bases. This CDR3 region has 14 residues. Between the trimmed V and J ends, which lost 7 bases and 7 bases, there was a span of 19 bases. Germline-derived CDR1 and CDR2 are LNHDA and SQIVND (reference sequence). The CDR3 nucleotides are TGTGCCAGTATCCCCTTGGACAGATCTCTTGAAGCTTTCTTT. Its protein is CASIPLDRSLEAFF. The full variable domain, its missing parts supplied by reference TRBV19 and TRBJ1-1, is DGGITQSPKYLFRKEGQNVTLSCEQNLNHDAMYWYRQDPGQGLRLIYYSQIVNDFQKGDIAEGYSVSREKKESFPLTVTSAQKNPTAFYLCASIPLDRSLEAFFGQGTRLTVV.